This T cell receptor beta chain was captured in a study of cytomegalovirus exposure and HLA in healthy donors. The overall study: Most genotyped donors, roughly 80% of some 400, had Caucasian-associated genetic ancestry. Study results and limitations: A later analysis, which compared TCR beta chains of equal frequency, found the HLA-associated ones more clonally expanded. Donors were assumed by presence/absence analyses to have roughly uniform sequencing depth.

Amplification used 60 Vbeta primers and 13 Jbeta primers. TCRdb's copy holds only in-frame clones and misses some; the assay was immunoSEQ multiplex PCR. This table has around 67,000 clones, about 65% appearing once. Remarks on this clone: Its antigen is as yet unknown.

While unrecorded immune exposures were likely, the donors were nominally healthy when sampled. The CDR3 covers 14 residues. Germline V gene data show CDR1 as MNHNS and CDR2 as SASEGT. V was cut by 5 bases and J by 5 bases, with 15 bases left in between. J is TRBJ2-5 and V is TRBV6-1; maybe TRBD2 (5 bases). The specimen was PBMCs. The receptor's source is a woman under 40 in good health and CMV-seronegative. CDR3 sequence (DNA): TGTGCCAGCAGTTCCTTAGACACGGGGGAGACCCAGTACTTC. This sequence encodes CASSSLDTGETQYF.